Here is one TCR beta chain with its context. The table came from immunoSEQ multiplex PCR; TCRdb's copy has only in-frame clones and leaves some out. Here the sample spans around 26,000 clones, roughly 90% being singletons. This entry belongs to a study of OX40 agonist ivuxolimab in advanced cancers. In the study overall: A mean age of approximately 60 years, range about 20 to 85, was recorded, and roughly 80% were male. Partial responses were achieved by three patients, one with hepatocellular carcinoma and two with cutaneous melanoma.

Patients were ruled out by autoimmune disease history or systemic immunosuppression. V lost 9 bases, J lost 5 bases, and 16 bases lay in between. CDR3 length equals 13 residues. Looked up from germline, CDR1 is SGHNT and CDR2 is YENEEA. This receptor was identified in an adult with an advanced solid tumor such as melanoma, head and neck, liver or kidney cancer. Specimen: CD4+ or CD8+ T cells sorted from blood, collected in a trial of the OX40 agonist ivuxolimab. The rearrangement links TRBV11-3 to TRBJ2-5, with D perhaps TRBD1 or TRBD2 (5 bases each). CDR3 loop: CARAVGPSETQYF. The CDR3 DNA sequence: TGTGCCAGAGCAGTGGGACCGTCCGAGACCCAGTACTTC.